These 8 T cell receptor beta chains originate from one sample sequenced in a study of blood T cell repertoires in COVID-19. Generated by immunoSEQ multiplex PCR, the TCRdb table keeps only in-frame clones and is missing some. The repertoire includes nearly 350,000 clones, 91% of them detected once, and 2.5% to 4% sits in the top ten. The sample taken for sequencing was peripheral blood. All receptors derive from a woman aged 18-29 years who had recovered from COVID-19.

V and J are TRBV24-1 and TRBJ2-1, with a tentative D call TRBD1 (6 bases). Looked up from germline, CDR1 is KGHDR and CDR2 is SFDVKD. This CDR3 spans 16 amino acids. Trimming pared 1 base from V and 0 bases from J, leaving 9 bases between. The CDR3 nucleotides read TGTGCCACCAGTGATTTTAGGGGGAGCTCCTACAATGAGCAGTTCTTC. Its protein is CATSDFRGSSYNEQFF.

The CDR3 DNA follows: TGTGCCACCAGTGCTCTAGCGGGAGGGGCCAATGAGCAGTTCTTC. This sequence encodes CATSALAGGANEQFF. V gene TRBV24-1 combines with J gene TRBJ2-1; TRBD2 aligns across 12 bases. The V segment lost 5 bases and the J segment 6 bases; nucleotides outside the gene matches: 4. CDR3 length: 15 residues. Germline V gene lookup returns CDR1 KGHDR and CDR2 SFDVKD.

The chain joins TRBV12-3 or TRBV12-4 to TRBJ2-5; D may be TRBD2 (6 bases). V lost 6 bases and J 4 bases, leaving 9 bases between the germline ends. The CDR3 consists of 12 residues. The CDR3 DNA is TGTGCCAGCAGCCGAGCGGGAGAGACCCAGTACTTC. Its translation is CASSRAGETQYF.

This rearrangement joins TRBV4-2 to TRBJ2-1; 12 bases map to TRBD2. Germline values: CDR1 LGHNA, CDR2 YNFKEQ. This CDR3 spans 17 amino acids. V shed 3 bases, J shed 6 bases, and the junction held 9 bases outside the gene matches. CDR3 sequence reads: CASSHGGASGRVNEQFF. The CDR3 DNA reads as TGTGCCAGCAGCCATGGGGGAGCTAGCGGGAGGGTCAATGAGCAGTTCTTC.

The J gene is TRBJ2-7, the V gene TRBV3-1 (or the pseudogene TRBV3-2), with a possible D match to TRBD2 (5 bases). Per germline, CDR1 LGHDT and CDR2 YNNKEL (reference sequence). Trimming took off 0 bases at V and 0 bases at J, with 9 bases between the two ends. The CDR3 is 15 amino acids. Here the CDR3 reads CASSQDLGSSYEQYV. CDR3 DNA sequence: TGTGCCAGCAGCCAAGATCTGGGGAGCTCCTACGAGCAGTACGTC.

The V call is TRBV19, the J call TRBJ1-2, with D possibly matching TRBD1 (6 bases). The V and J ends lost 4 bases and 8 bases respectively, with 17 bases between them. CDR3 size: 14 residues. Germline values: CDR1 LNHDA, CDR2 SQIVND (reference sequence). CDR3 loop: CASSTRSGGKGYTF. For the CDR3, the DNA is TGTGCCAGTAGTACGAGGTCGGGGGGCAAAGGCTACACCTTC.

This chain joins TRBV29-1 and TRBJ2-3; unclear D gene. V was trimmed by 3 bases and J by 6 bases, leaving 10 bases between them. The CDR3 length is 12 residues. CDR1 is SQVTM, CDR2 ANQGSEA, per germline. The CDR3 spells CSVDITPDTQYF. The CDR3 bases are TGCAGCGTTGACATAACACCGGATACGCAGTATTTT.

The chain links TRBV7-6 to TRBJ1-6; no definite D call. CDR1 is SGHVS, CDR2 FNYEAQ, per germline. The CDR3 spans 14 residues. Trimming shortened V by 5 bases and J by 4 bases, and 9 bases separated the two germline ends. The CDR3, as DNA: TGTGCCAGCAGCGCGGGCCCTTATAATTCACCCCTCCACTTT. It yields the protein CASSAGPYNSPLHF.